This T cell receptor beta chain was profiled in a study of shared clonotypes between healthy human individuals. Method: immunoSEQ multiplex PCR; TCRdb's copy keeps in-frame clones and lacks some. The table has approximately 330,000 clones, 70% to 75% seen once; the top ten hold roughly a tenth. Germline trimming cut 7 bases from V and 3 bases from J; bases unmatched to any gene: 6. This CDR3 region has 13 residues. Germline V gene data show CDR1 as ENHRY and CDR2 as SYGVKD. The chain has TRBV10-3 and TRBJ2-7; TRBD1 aligns across 7 bases. This TCR came from a man in his thirties or forties in good health. Source material: memory CD4+ T cells sorted from blood. Subset meaning: CD45RA-negative fraction. The CDR3: CAINPQGDYEQYF. CDR3 nucleotide sequence: TGTGCCATCAATCCGCAGGGGGACTACGAGCAGTACTTC.